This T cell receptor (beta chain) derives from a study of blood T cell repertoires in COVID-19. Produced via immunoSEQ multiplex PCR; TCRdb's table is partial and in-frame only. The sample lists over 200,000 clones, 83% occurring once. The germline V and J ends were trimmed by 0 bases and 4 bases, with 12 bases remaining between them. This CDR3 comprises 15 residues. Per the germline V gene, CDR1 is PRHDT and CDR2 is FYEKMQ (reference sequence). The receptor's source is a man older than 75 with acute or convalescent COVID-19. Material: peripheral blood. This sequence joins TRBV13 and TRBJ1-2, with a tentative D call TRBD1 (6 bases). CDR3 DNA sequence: TGTGCCAGCAGCTTAGGCCAGGGGTTGGCCTATGGCTACACCTTC. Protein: CASSLGQGLAYGYTF.